At least ten counts were recorded for the clone carrying this TCR beta chain. What it recognizes is unknown. This record comes from a study of Graves' ophthalmopathy and Graves' hyperthyroidism. Looked up from germline, CDR1 is MNHEY and CDR2 is SMNVEV (reference sequence). Trimming cost V 3 bases and J 6 bases, with 20 bases left between them. CDR3 length: 17 residues. Amplification of TCR beta CDR3 regions used RNA transcripts. The authors performed first-round RT-PCR with HTBI primers and then a second-round multiplex PCR. TCRdb reprocessed the multiplex PCR reads via MiXCR and lists one record per CDR3 protein. The sample has a few hundred thousand distinct CDR3 sequences, roughly 20% seen once. The study, taken as a whole, reports: A majority of expanded thyroid clonotypes exceeding 0.001 frequency were likewise present in blood.

Other autoimmune diseases, uncontrolled infections, pregnancy or lactation ruled patients out of participation. The origin of this receptor is a woman aged 18-29 years with stable Graves' hyperthyroidism. The J gene is TRBJ2-2, the V gene TRBV27; D is unresolved. The specimen sequenced was peripheral blood. The CDR3 region has the DNA TGTGCCAGCAGTTTCTATCGAAAGGCCTCCCTCGCCGGGGAGCTGTTTTTT. Its translation: CASSFYRKASLAGELFF.